What follows are 9 T cell receptor beta chains derived from one specimen sequenced in a study of blood T cell repertoires in COVID-19. The data were produced by immunoSEQ multiplex PCR, yet TCRdb's version contains in-frame clones alone and is incomplete. The data contain around 100,000 clones, approximately 92% of them singletons. Sample: peripheral blood. Receptors were obtained from a man between 65 and 80 years old with acute or convalescent COVID-19.

The rearrangement uses TRBV5-1 and TRBJ2-1; D might be TRBD2 (6 bases). V was shortened by 3 bases and J by 7 bases, with 20 bases between the two germline ends. CDR1 SGHRS and CDR2 YFSETQ come from the germline V gene. This CDR3 has 16 residues. CDR3 DNA: TGCGCCAGCAGCTGGGGGGATGGGACTGGTAGAAATGAGCAGTTCTTC. The encoded protein is CASSWGDGTGRNEQFF.

The chain employs TRBV19 and TRBJ2-3; D is uncertain. The CDR3 spans 16 residues. CDR1 is LNHDA, CDR2 SQIVND, per germline (reference sequence). The germline V and J ends were trimmed by 6 bases and 4 bases, with 20 bases remaining between them. For the CDR3, the DNA is TGTGCCAGTAGCAAGCACGGATCCCGGGTGGCAGATACGCAGTATTTT. Translation gives CASSKHGSRVADTQYF.

As concerns this clone: At one boundary the junction diverges from the germline segment, which might be a read error. The gene calls are TRBV29-1 and TRBJ1-1; D call uncertain. CDR3 length: 10 residues. In germline, CDR1 is SQVTM, CDR2 ANQGSEA. The CDR3 DNA sequence: TGCAGCGGCGGCCGGGAAGGGAACTCATTT. It yields the protein CSGGREGNSF.

The rearrangement uses TRBV5-4 and TRBJ1-1; maybe TRBD1 (6 bases). This CDR3 is built from 16 residues. V was pared by 2 bases and J by 1 base, with 15 bases between. The germline CDR1 and CDR2 sequences are SGHNT and YYREEE (reference sequence). The CDR3 loop reads CASSFRQARWNTEAFF. CDR3 DNA: TGTGCCAGCAGCTTCCGACAGGCTAGATGGAACACTGAAGCTTTCTTT. Combining the CDR3 with reference TRBV5-4 and TRBJ1-1 gives the whole variable domain ETGVTQSPTHLIKTRGQQVTLRCSSQSGHNTVSWYQQALGQGPQFIFQYYREEENGRGNFPPRFSGLQFPNYSSELNVNALELDDSALYLCASSFRQARWNTEAFFGQGTRLTVV.

V is TRBV5-1 and J is TRBJ1-6; TRBD1 matches 8 bases. V was pared by 1 base and J by 7 bases, with 7 bases of the junction left unmatched. The CDR3 covers 16 residues. Germline CDR1 is SGHRS and CDR2 is YFSETQ. The CDR3 DNA is TGCGCCAGCAGCTTGACGGTTCAGGGGGCCAATTCACCCCTCCACTTT. Translating gives CASSLTVQGANSPLHF.

This chain links TRBV5-1 with TRBJ1-1, with a possible D match to TRBD1 (5 bases). Germline V gene data show CDR1 as SGHRS and CDR2 as YFSETQ. Trimming took 5 bases from V and 4 from J, leaving 15 bases between them. The CDR3 runs to 14 residues. The CDR3: CASSFRGQGTEAFF. The CDR3 DNA sequence: TGCGCCAGCAGTTTTAGGGGTCAGGGCACTGAAGCTTTCTTT.

This clone showed up many times. Other DNA sequences in the same sample also yield this CDR3. The CDR3 DNA sequence: TGTGCCAGCAGCCGAAGGGGGTCCTATAATTCACCCCTCCACTTT. Encoded protein: CASSRRGSYNSPLHF. This rearrangement joins TRBV3-1 (or the pseudogene TRBV3-2) to TRBJ1-6; a weak D match, TRBD1 (6 bases). V lost 4 bases to trimming and J lost 1 base, with 8 bases between them. The CDR3 totals 15 residues. The germline gives CDR1 LGHDT, CDR2 YNNKEL (reference sequence).

This CDR3 reads CASRVGQVDGYTF. CDR3 DNA sequence: TGTGCCAGCAGGGTCGGACAGGTGGACGGCTACACCTTC. The chain combines TRBV12-3 or TRBV12-4 with TRBJ1-2, with 7 bases aligning to TRBD1. This CDR3 spans 13 amino acids. After removal of 6 bases from V and 8 bases from J, the junction contained 9 bases not matched to a gene.

V gene TRBV4-3 combines with J gene TRBJ2-7, with TRBD2 matching over 11 bases. The CDR3 has 17 amino acids. CDR1 is LGHNA, CDR2 YSLEER, per germline. J lost 3 bases, V lost 0 bases, and 7 bases had no gene match. The CDR3 sequence: CASSQDVAGGNSYEQYF. The CDR3 DNA is TGCGCCAGCAGCCAAGATGTAGCGGGAGGGAACAGCTACGAGCAGTACTTC.